The 9 T cell receptor beta chains in this list originate from one sample, sequenced in a study of T cells expressing NK-cell markers. TCRdb reprocessed the 5' RACE reads; each CDR3 protein has one entry and no DNA is given. This table holds about 160,000 distinct CDR3 sequences. Material: blood T cells: a sorted CD56 or NKG2C T cell subset, CD4+ or CD8+ T cells, or bulk PBMC T cells (not recorded which). The source of these receptors is a man between 18 and 69 years old in good health.

The genes are TRBV12-3 or TRBV12-4 and TRBJ1-3. The length of the CDR3 is 15 residues. The CDR3: CASIGSAHSGNTIYF.

This chain's CDR3 is CASTQGGVEQFF. This chain uses TRBV27 with TRBJ2-1; the TCRdb call, TRBD1, lacks DNA for checking. CDR3 size: 12 residues. Per germline, CDR1 MNHEY and CDR2 SMNVEV (reference sequence).

This chain links TRBV19 with TRBJ2-1; the TCRdb D gene call, TRBD2, has no DNA to confirm it. The CDR3 has 16 residues. Germline-derived CDR1 and CDR2 are LNHDA and SQIVND (reference sequence). The chain's CDR3 is CASSIFGNYGSGEQFF.

The V call is TRBV7-9, the J call TRBJ2-3; lacking DNA, the TRBD2 call made by TCRdb goes unchecked. From germline, CDR1 is SEHNR and CDR2 FQNEAQ (reference sequence). The CDR3 runs 16 residues. CDR3: CASSSIAGGFTDTQYF.

The chain uses TRBV24-1 and TRBJ2-5. This CDR3 spans 14 amino acids. Germline CDR1 reads KGHDR; CDR2 reads SFDVKD. The CDR3 spells CATSDLSVQGTQYF.

The chain is built from TRBV5-6 and TRBJ1-4. Germline values: CDR1 SGHDT, CDR2 YYEEEE. The CDR3 is 12 amino acids. The CDR3 spells CASSPFSGKLFF.

This chain links TRBV2 with TRBJ1-3; TCRdb proposes TRBD1, but this gene call is untestable without DNA. This CDR3 contains 15 residues. CDR1 and CDR2 (germline): SNHLY, FYNNEI. The CDR3 sequence: CASLRDGGSGNTIYF.

The chain uses TRBV12-3 or TRBV12-4 and TRBJ1-1; TCRdb calls TRBD1, which cannot be checked without DNA. The CDR3 contains 14 residues. The CDR3 here is CASTTQGTGDEAFF.

The chain carries TRBV25-1 and TRBJ2-5; without DNA, the TCRdb call of TRBD1 cannot be checked. Germline V gene lookup returns CDR1 MGHDK and CDR2 SYGVNS. The CDR3 length is 15 residues. The CDR3 sequence: CASSGQGWSRETQYF.